Each of the 21 T cell receptor beta chains below was sequenced from the same sample in a study of tumor-infiltrating lymphocytes in primary liver carcinoma. Bulk tissue was left unsorted, and RNA and DNA were co-extracted from 20-30 mg of it. Making TCR beta cDNA involved around 500 ng total RNA and a constant-region primer. TCR beta libraries came from three nested multiplex PCR rounds using slightly modified ARM-PCR. Rounds one and two of PCR, each of roughly 10 cycles, were primed with TRBV1-TRBV30 forward primers and a C-beta reverse primer. TCRdb independently ran MiXCR on the multiplex PCR reads; one entry per CDR3 protein. The sample shows more than 70,000 distinct CDR3 sequences, 65% to 75% of them seen only once. Sequencing was done on a sample of tumor-adjacent normal liver tissue. These receptors all come from a man aged 35 to 55 with primary liver carcinoma and hepatitis B virus infection.

In the case of this clonotype: Given the absence of the conserved phenylalanine or tryptophan at the CDR3 end, a read error is likely. Because the CDR3's place on the DNA is in doubt, the DNA is left out and the CDR3 is given as listed by TCRdb. The CDR3 loop is CSAAGETKYL. The J gene is TRBJ2-5, the V gene TRBV29-1; the table's D call of TRBD1 was not tested on the DNA. The CDR3 adds up to 10 amino acids, both ends counted. Germline V gene lookup returns CDR1 SQVTM and CDR2 ANQGSEA.

This clonotype was counted at least ten times. This chain links TRBV6-5 with TRBJ1-1; D ambiguous. CDR3 length equals 15 residues. The germline V gene has CDR1 MNHEY and CDR2 SVGAGI. Trimming cost V 0 bases and J 1 base, with 9 bases left between them. This CDR3 reads CASSYSAAWNTEAFF. CDR3 nucleotides: TGTGCCAGCAGTTACTCGGCAGCCTGGAACACTGAAGCTTTCTTT.

Worth noting for this clonotype: The germline gene is not matched at one end of the junction; a read error may be the cause. This sequence joins TRBV5-5 and TRBJ2-2; 12 nucleotides agree with TRBD1. CDR3 length equals 14 residues. Per the germline V gene, CDR1 is SGHKS and CDR2 is YYEKEE (reference sequence). The CDR3 coding sequence is TGTGCCAGGAGCGGGACAGGGGGCACCGGGGAGCTGGTTTTT. Translating it yields CARSGTGGTGELVF. The whole variable domain, remainder taken from reference TRBV5-5 and TRBJ2-2, is DAGVTQSPTHLIKTRGQQVTLRCSPISGHKSVSWYQQVLGQGPQFIFQYYEKEERGRGNFPDRFSARQFPNYSSELNVNALLLGDSALYLCARSGTGGTGELVFGEGSRLTVL.

A remark on this clonotype: One end of the junction does not line up with germline, which may come from a read error. The rearrangement links TRBV11-2 to TRBJ2-1, with TRBD2 matching 9 bases. The length of the CDR3 is 16 residues. CDR1 is SGHAT, CDR2 FQNNGV, per germline. The chain's CDR3 is CDSSLELLAGLNEQIF. CDR3 sequence (DNA): TGTGACAGCAGCTTAGAGCTCCTAGCGGGACTGAACGAGCAGATCTTC.

The chain recombines TRBV11-2 with TRBJ2-1; 9 bases are a match to TRBD2. Looked up from germline, CDR1 is SGHAT and CDR2 is FQNNGV. This CDR3 contains 17 residues. The J segment lost 6 bases and the V segment lost 5 bases, leaving 14 bases of the junction unmatched. The CDR3 DNA is TGTGCCAGCAGCCTTTATAGCGGGAGTTTATCATGCAATGAGCAGTTCTTC. This translates into CASSLYSGSLSCNEQFF. The entire variable domain, with the rest obtained from reference TRBV11-2 and TRBJ2-1, is as follows: EAGVAQSPRYKIIEKRQSVAFWCNPISGHATLYWYQQILGQGPKLLIQFQNNGVVDDSQLPKDRFSAERLKGVDSTLKIQPAKLEDSAVYLCASSLYSGSLSCNEQFFGPGTRLTVL.

Turning to this clonotype: At one of its ends the junction is not consistent with the germline gene, which may arise from a read error. The chain couples TRBV10-1 to TRBJ2-3, with D perhaps TRBD2 (5 bases). The CDR3 sequence is 15 residues long. Germline CDR1 reads WNHNN; CDR2 reads SYGVQD (reference sequence). The CDR3 loop reads CAGSDEGKQHDTQYF. The DNA for the CDR3 is TGCGCCGGCAGTGATGAGGGTAAACAGCACGATACGCAGTATTTT.

The V and J genes are TRBV4-3 and TRBJ2-4, with a weak D call TRBD2 (7 bases). Trimming removed 4 bases from V and 5 bases from J, with 27 bases in between. The CDR3 covers 19 residues. Germline CDR1 and CDR2: LGHNA and YSLEER. CDR3 nucleotide sequence: TGCGCCAGCAGCCGGCGACTAGGGGGGGGGTCCCCTGGGGAAAACATTCAGTACTTC. Translating gives CASSRRLGGGSPGENIQYF.

This clonotype has ten or more counts. This chain joins TRBV12-3 or TRBV12-4 and TRBJ2-1; the match to TRBD2 covers 7 bases. The CDR3 is 16 residues long. Trimming at V came to 0 bases and at J to 9 bases, leaving 11 bases not matched to a gene. The CDR3 sequence is CASSLAELVLASEQFF. In DNA form, the CDR3 reads TGTGCCAGCAGTTTAGCGGAATTGGTACTAGCGAGTGAGCAGTTCTTC.

This clonotype has just a few counts. This CDR3 is missing its conserved last phenylalanine or tryptophan, likely due to a read error. This chain connects TRBV11-2 to TRBJ2-5; D is possibly TRBD1 (5 bases). The CDR3 consists of 13 residues. Germline V gene sequence: CDR1 SGHAT, CDR2 FQNNGV. V was shortened by 1 base and J by 9 bases, with 12 bases between the two germline ends. The DNA for the CDR3 is TGTGCCAGCAGCTTAGTTCTGGAAGGGGCCCAGTACATC. Its protein product is CASSLVLEGAQYI.

The chain couples TRBV20-1 to TRBJ2-1, with D uncertain. Deletions cut 7 bases from V and 4 bases from J, with 11 bases between. CDR3 length: 12 amino acids. Per germline, CDR1 DFQATT and CDR2 SNEGSKA (reference sequence). The CDR3 DNA reads as TGCAGTGGTGCTAGTCCTTACAATGAGCAGTTCTTC. This translates into CSGASPYNEQFF.

The chain combines TRBV12-3 or TRBV12-4 with TRBJ2-3, with 10 bases aligning to TRBD2. The CDR3 contains 15 residues. J lost 5 bases, V lost 6 bases, and 8 bases had no gene match. Here the CDR3 DNA reads TGTGCCAGCAGGAAGGGACTAGCGATGAGAGATACGCAGTATTTT. Its translation is CASRKGLAMRDTQYF.

As concerns this clonotype: It is likely a read error, because the conserved phenylalanine at the end of the CDR3 is missing. This sequence joins TRBV29-1 and TRBJ2-1; TRBD1 matches at 7 bases. Germline CDR1 SQVTM, CDR2 ANQGSEA. CDR3 length: 12 residues. Germline trimming cut 6 bases from V and 7 bases from J; bases unmatched to any gene: 6. The CDR3 coding sequence is TGCAGCGTCCGACAGGGATGTAATGAGCAGTTCATC. Its protein is CSVRQGCNEQFI.

A note on this clonotype: A read error may account for a junction end that differs from germline. V and J are TRBV14 and TRBJ2-7; 8 nucleotides match TRBD1. CDR1 SGHDN and CDR2 FVKESK come from the germline V gene. There are 15 residues in the CDR3. Here the CDR3 DNA reads TGTACCAGCAGCCAAAGACCGGGACAGGTCTACGAGCAGTACTTC. It yields the protein CTSSQRPGQVYEQYF.

This clonotype was found once. It is likely a read error, because the conserved phenylalanine at the end of the CDR3 is missing. Because the CDR3's place on the DNA is in doubt, the DNA is left out and the CDR3 is given as listed by TCRdb. This sequence joins TRBV29-1 and TRBJ2-7; the D call of TRBD2 is as the table states it, not checked on the DNA. Germline CDR1 SQVTM, CDR2 ANQGSEA. The CDR3 region is 12 residues in length, termini included. The CDR3 loop reads CSVRQGGNEQHS.

In its sample, this clonotype was seen many times. A read error may explain this, as a much larger clone is one base away. The J gene is TRBJ2-7, the V gene TRBV11-2; no firm D call. The germline gives CDR1 SGHAT, CDR2 FQNNGV. CDR3 size: 12 residues. V lost 6 bases and J 3 bases, leaving 9 bases between the germline ends. The CDR3 here is CASSPVGYEQYF. The CDR3 DNA reads as TGTGCCAGCAGTCCCGTGGGCTACGAGCAGTACTTC.

Remarks on this clonotype: No conserved phenylalanine or tryptophan ends this CDR3, so it is likely a read error. The DNA is omitted, as the CDR3 cannot be located on it reliably, and the CDR3 follows TCRdb's listing. The rearrangement links TRBV6-5 to TRBJ1-1; the tabulated D call, TRBD1, remains unverified against the DNA. The germline CDR1 and CDR2 sequences are MNHEY and SVGAGI. The CDR3 is 16 amino acids in total, end residues counted. This chain's CDR3 is CASSPKRQAPRPEALY.

Worth noting for this clonotype: A junction boundary mismatches the germline segment, possibly from a read error. V gene TRBV6-1 combines with J gene TRBJ1-1; no clear D. The germline V gene encodes CDR1 MNHNS and CDR2 SASEGT. The CDR3 runs 13 residues. This CDR3 reads CASSKLQSGEALF. The CDR3, as DNA: TGTGCCAGCAGTAAACTGCAGTCCGGTGAAGCTTTATTT.

This clonotype is deemed medium-sized. The V gene is TRBV11-3, the J gene TRBJ2-1, with 12 bases lining up with TRBD2. Losses at the gene ends were 5 bases for V and 4 bases for J; bases not matched to a gene: 3. The CDR3 contains 15 residues. Germline V gene lookup returns CDR1 SGHNT and CDR2 YENEEA. The CDR3 is CASSPTSGSYNEQFF. The CDR3 DNA is TGTGCCAGCAGCCCGACTAGCGGGAGTTACAATGAGCAGTTCTTC.

With regard to this clonotype: A much larger clone lies a single base off, so this may be a read error. As the CDR3 is not closed by the conserved phenylalanine or tryptophan, this likely results from a read error. V is TRBV6-2 or TRBV6-3 and J is TRBJ2-6; D might be TRBD2 (6 bases). The germline CDR1 and CDR2 sequences are MNHEY and SVGEGT. V was pared by 2 bases and J by 0 bases, with 8 bases between. CDR3 length: 16 residues. CDR3 coding DNA: TGTGCCAGCAGTTACGCGGGACTCTCTGGGGCCAACGTCCTGACTATC. Translated: CASSYAGLSGANVLTI.

The V and J genes are TRBV10-3 and TRBJ2-2; 8 bases line up with TRBD2. The V gene end was trimmed by 11 bases and the J gene end by 8 bases; junction bases not matched to a gene: 7. Germline values: CDR1 ENHRY, CDR2 SYGVKD. CDR3 length: 12 residues. CDR3 sequence: CAAGGAEGELFF. The CDR3 DNA reads TGTGCCGCGGGAGGAGCCGAGGGGGAGCTGTTTTTT.

Note on this clonotype: One end of the junction fails to match germline, which may point to a read error. The gene calls are TRBV6-2 or TRBV6-3 and TRBJ2-2; 8 bases are shared with TRBD1. CDR1 and CDR2 from the germline V gene are MNHEY and SVGEGT. There are 17 residues in the CDR3. This chain's CDR3 is CASSYCTGTGRTGELFF. Here the CDR3 DNA reads TGTGCCAGCAGTTACTGTACAGGGACAGGCCGAACCGGGGAGCTCTTTTTT.